A single sample gave rise to the 5 T cell receptor beta chains below, sequenced in a study of T-cell reconstitution after alpha-beta-depleted transplantation in children. Unique molecular identifiers were incorporated when the TCRbeta library was constructed. MiXCR, applied by TCRdb to the PCR reads, yields one record per CDR3 protein. The sample records approximately 590,000 distinct CDR3 sequences, about 10% being singletons. This material consisted of PBMCs from the stem cell graft donor, taken from the stem cell graft. Every receptor here comes from a human donor who donated a stem cell graft to a child with acute myeloid leukemia.

This clonotype has at least ten counts. One junction end disagrees with the germline gene, perhaps due to a read error. The chain has TRBV28 and TRBJ2-3; perhaps TRBD2 as D (5 bases). The CDR3 covers 12 residues. Germline V gene data show CDR1 as MDHEN and CDR2 as SYDVKM. The CDR3 DNA follows: TGTGCCAGCAGCGTGGCCCCCCGAGGGTGGAGTTTT. Its protein is CASSVAPRGWSF. Full variable domain (rest looked up from reference TRBV28 and TRBJ2-3): DVKVTQSSRYLVKRTGEKVFLECVQDMDHENMFWYRQDPGLGLRLIYFSYDVKMKEKGDIPEGYSVSREKKERFSLILESASTNQTSMYLCASSVAPRGWSFGPGTRLTVL.

This clonotype was observed a handful of times. The chain joins TRBV11-2 to TRBJ2-2, with D uncertain. This CDR3 region has 20 residues. CDR1 and CDR2 from the germline V gene are SGHAT and FQNNGV. The V end was cut by 5 bases, the J end by 4 bases, with 29 bases between. The CDR3 coding sequence is TGTGCCAGCAGCGGTTGGCTAGACCCCACTAACCGCCCGGCCACCGGGGAGCTGTTTTTT. This gives the protein CASSGWLDPTNRPATGELFF.

This clonotype appeared many times. CDR3 sequence reads: CASSSGTSGRGFQETQYF. The CDR3 DNA follows: TGTGCCAGCAGTTCCGGGACTAGCGGGAGAGGCTTCCAAGAGACCCAGTACTTC. This rearrangement joins TRBV28 to TRBJ2-5, with 14 bases lining up with TRBD2. The trim removed 4 bases at V and 1 base at J, leaving 8 bases unmatched. Germline lookup yields CDR1 MDHEN and CDR2 SYDVKM. This CDR3 region has 18 residues.

The chain employs TRBV11-2 and TRBJ2-2; D gene ambiguous. CDR3 length equals 14 residues. Deletions cut 8 bases from V and 5 bases from J, with 15 bases between. Germline-derived CDR1 and CDR2 are SGHAT and FQNNGV. The CDR3 DNA reads TGTGCCAGCTGTGTCCGAAGAGAGACCGGGGAGCTGTTTTTT. Residues: CASCVRRETGELFF.

The rearrangement links TRBV7-2 to TRBJ2-1, with TRBD2 identical over 14 bases. J gave up 9 bases and V 5 bases, and 9 bases lay outside the gene matches. The germline gives CDR1 SGHTA, CDR2 FQGNSA. The CDR3 spans 16 residues. CDR3 sequence: CASSAKTSGRATEQFF. The CDR3 DNA reads as TGTGCCAGCAGCGCGAAGACTAGCGGGAGGGCCACTGAGCAGTTCTTC.